These T cell receptor beta chains were read from a single sample in a study of blood T cell repertoires in COVID-19. Profiled with immunoSEQ multiplex PCR; TCRdb holds only in-frame clones, not every one. The table shows roughly 180,000 clones, with about 90% occurring only once. The sequenced sample was peripheral blood. These receptors originate from a man aged 65 to 79 with active or convalescent COVID-19. The CDR3 runs from the conserved cysteine through the conserved F or W. Each record gives: clone size, J gene, D gene, V gene, CDR3 protein, CDR3 DNA. The D gene is left open where the match is weak. Clone size appears in some rows only: once, few, many, or a class for an expanded clone.

size: .
J: TRBJ1-1
D: TRBD1
V: TRBV28
CDR3: CASSLPLIDRDTEAFF
DNA: TGTGCCAGCAGTTTACCCCTAATCGACAGGGACACTGAAGCTTTCTTT

size: .
J: TRBJ1-6
D: .
V: TRBV7-2
CDR3: CASSLAGRGVNSPLHF
DNA: TGTGCCAGCAGCTTAGCGGGCAGGGGAGTTAATTCACCCCTCCACTTT

size: .
J: TRBJ1-4
D: TRBD1
V: TRBV7-2
CDR3: CASSDTGGTNEKLFF
DNA: TGTGCCAGCAGCGATACAGGGGGTACTAATGAAAAACTGTTTTTT

size: .
J: TRBJ1-6
D: TRBD1
V: TRBV5-1
CDR3: CASSPGQGNGSPLHF
DNA: TGCGCCAGCAGCCCGGGACAGGGGAACGGTTCACCCCTCCACTTT

size: .
J: TRBJ1-4
D: .
V: TRBV5-6
CDR3: CASSFGGPTTNEKLFF
DNA: TGTGCCAGCAGCTTCGGAGGTCCGACAACTAATGAAAAACTGTTTTTT

size: .
J: TRBJ2-1
D: .
V: TRBV6-5
CDR3: CASSRAGSSYNEQFF
DNA: TGTGCCAGCAGCCGCGCGGGGTCCTCCTACAATGAGCAGTTCTTC

size: .
J: TRBJ1-5
D: .
V: TRBV6-5
CDR3: CASMGGMPQHF
DNA: TGTGCCAGCATGGGAGGGATGCCCCAGCATTTT

size: .
J: TRBJ2-5
D: TRBD2
V: TRBV18
CDR3: CASSPQREVSETQYF
DNA: TGTGCCAGCTCACCTCAACGGGAGGTATCGGAGACCCAGTACTTC

size: .
J: TRBJ2-5
D: .
V: TRBV28
CDR3: CASSLGGNWQETQYF
DNA: TGTGCCAGCAGTTTAGGCGGGAATTGGCAAGAGACCCAGTACTTC

size: once
J: TRBJ2-3
D: TRBD2
V: TRBV7-2
CDR3: CASSLGGLAGGSTQYF
DNA: TGTGCCAGCAGCTTAGGGGGACTAGCGGGAGGAAGTACGCAGTATTTT

size: .
J: TRBJ2-7
D: TRBD2
V: TRBV18
CDR3: CASSPPGLGYEQYF
DNA: TGTGCCAGCTCACCCCCGGGACTAGGCTACGAGCAGTACTTC

size: .
J: TRBJ1-1
D: TRBD1
V: TRBV19
CDR3: CASSTTGTHFLAEAFF
DNA: TGTGCCAGTAGTACGACAGGGACTCATTTTCTTGCCGAAGCTTTCTTT

size: .
J: TRBJ2-7
D: TRBD2
V: TRBV28
CDR3: CASSPYRAGGPYEQYF
DNA: TGTGCCAGCAGTCCCTACCGAGCGGGAGGACCCTACGAGCAGTACTTC

size: .
J: TRBJ2-6
D: TRBD1
V: TRBV18
CDR3: CASSPGTGFSGANVLTF
DNA: TGTGCCAGCTCACCCGGGACAGGTTTCTCTGGGGCCAACGTCCTGACTTTC

size: once
J: TRBJ1-4
D: .
V: TRBV7-9
CDR3: CASSLTLPTKEKLFF
DNA: TGTGCCAGCAGCTTAACTCTTCCCACTAAGGAAAAACTGTTTTTT

size: .
J: TRBJ2-2
D: TRBD1
V: TRBV19
CDR3: CATWDRANTGELFF
DNA: TGTGCCACCTGGGACAGGGCGAACACCGGGGAGCTGTTTTTT

size: .
J: TRBJ2-2
D: TRBD1
V: TRBV11-2
CDR3: CASSFRQGTNTGELFF
DNA: TGTGCCAGCAGCTTCAGACAGGGGACTAACACCGGGGAGCTGTTTTTT

size: .
J: TRBJ2-7
D: .
V: TRBV7-9
CDR3: CASSPVPYEQYF
DNA: TGTGCCAGCAGCCCAGTGCCCTACGAGCAGTACTTC

size: .
J: TRBJ2-3
D: TRBD2
V: TRBV19
CDR3: CASSIGLAGADTQYF
DNA: TGTGCCAGTAGTATTGGGCTAGCGGGAGCAGATACGCAGTATTTT

size: .
J: TRBJ1-2
D: .
V: TRBV29-1
CDR3: CSVEVGLGGGGYTF
DNA: TGCAGCGTTGAAGTGGGGTTAGGGGGTGGTGGCTACACCTTC

size: .
J: TRBJ2-1
D: .
V: TRBV29-1
CDR3: CSVLPHLSSYNEQFF
DNA: TGCAGCGTTCTTCCCCACTTGAGCTCCTACAATGAGCAGTTCTTC

size: .
J: TRBJ2-7
D: TRBD2
V: TRBV18
CDR3: CASSPRLADTYEQYF
DNA: TGTGCCAGCTCACCGAGACTAGCGGATACCTACGAGCAGTACTTC

size: .
J: TRBJ1-2
D: .
V: TRBV15
CDR3: CAAGQGVGIGGYTF
DNA: TGTGCCGCGGGGCAGGGAGTAGGAATCGGCGGCTACACCTTC

size: .
J: TRBJ1-5
D: .
V: TRBV6-6
CDR3: CASSRVDTRNQPQHF
DNA: TGTGCCAGCAGTAGAGTGGACACCCGCAATCAGCCCCAGCATTTT

size: .
J: TRBJ2-2
D: TRBD1
V: TRBV19
CDR3: CASSVSGTGGTGELFF
DNA: TGTGCCAGTAGTGTCTCCGGGACAGGGGGCACGGGGGAGCTGTTTTTT

size: .
J: TRBJ1-4
D: .
V: TRBV5-1
CDR3: CASSLGPFGTNEKLFF
DNA: TGCGCCAGCAGCTTGGGACCGTTCGGGACTAATGAAAAACTGTTTTTT

size: .
J: TRBJ1-4
D: .
V: TRBV4-3
CDR3: CASSQDGRNEKLFF
DNA: TGCGCCAGCAGCCAAGATGGGAGAAATGAAAAACTGTTTTTT

size: .
J: TRBJ1-2
D: TRBD1
V: TRBV19
CDR3: CASDRGGYGYTF
DNA: TGTGCCAGCGACAGGGGAGGCTATGGCTACACCTTC

size: .
J: TRBJ2-6
D: .
V: TRBV7-2
CDR3: CASSTGTGANVLTF
DNA: TGTGCCAGCAGTACAGGGACTGGGGCCAACGTCCTGACTTTC

size: .
J: TRBJ1-2
D: TRBD1
V: TRBV29-1
CDR3: CSVAAPGQGGYGYTF
DNA: TGCAGCGTCGCTGCCCCAGGACAGGGCGGGTATGGCTACACCTTC

size: .
J: TRBJ1-2
D: .
V: TRBV6-5
CDR3: CASSTGGMGYGYTF
DNA: TGTGCCAGCAGCACCGGGGGGATGGGCTATGGCTACACCTTC

size: .
J: TRBJ1-6
D: TRBD1
V: TRBV5-1
CDR3: CASSLGQGDSPLHF
DNA: TGCGCCAGCAGCTTGGGACAGGGCGATTCACCCCTCCACTTT

size: .
J: TRBJ1-5
D: TRBD1
V: TRBV5-8
CDR3: CASSSRQGQPQHF
DNA: TGTGCCAGCAGCTCCCGACAGGGACAGCCCCAGCATTTT

size: once
J: TRBJ1-1
D: .
V: TRBV6-5
CDR3: CASSYSIPGTNTEAFF
DNA: TGTGCCAGCAGTTACTCGATACCAGGGACTAACACTGAAGCTTTCTTT

size: .
J: TRBJ1-1
D: .
V: TRBV24-1
CDR3: CATSKTGTNTEAFF
DNA: TGTGCCACCAGTAAAACAGGGACGAACACTGAAGCTTTCTTT

size: .
J: TRBJ1-6
D: .
V: TRBV4-3
CDR3: CASSRNGNGGPLHF
DNA: TGCGCCAGCAGCCGTAACGGAAACGGGGGACCCCTCCACTTT

size: .
J: TRBJ1-6
D: TRBD1
V: TRBV27
CDR3: CASRQGGSRSPLHF
DNA: TGTGCCAGCAGACAAGGGGGCTCACGATCACCCCTCCACTTT

size: .
J: TRBJ2-5
D: .
V: TRBV2
CDR3: CASSEYPAGTQYF
DNA: TGTGCCAGCAGTGAATACCCAGCAGGGACCCAGTACTTC

size: .
J: TRBJ1-5
D: .
V: TRBV19
CDR3: CASSIGPNTEGRYQPQHF
DNA: TGTGCCAGTAGTATAGGACCCAACACCGAGGGTCGCTATCAGCCCCAGCATTTT

size: .
J: TRBJ1-2
D: TRBD1
V: TRBV7-9
CDR3: CASSFSGTGGGLNGYTF
DNA: TGTGCCAGCAGCTTTAGCGGAACAGGGGGAGGCCTAAATGGCTACACCTTC